These 26 T cell receptor beta chains were sequenced from one sample in a study of CD8 T cells in ankylosing spondylitis. Using its own MiXCR run on the 5' RACE reads, TCRdb lists one record per CDR3 protein. Of about 130,000 distinct CDR3 sequences in the sample, roughly 8.8% are singletons; the top ten hold roughly 3.4%. Material: blood, either unsorted or a sorted T cell fraction (not recorded which). Receptor source: a male donor with ankylosing spondylitis or in good health (not recorded which).

Ten or more counts support this clonotype. This chain joins TRBV6-1 and TRBJ2-2; 7 nucleotides line up with TRBD1. Per germline, CDR1 MNHNS and CDR2 SASEGT. CDR3 length equals 16 residues. V was pared by 7 bases and J by 0 bases, with 8 bases of the junction left unmatched. The CDR3 DNA reads as TGTGCCAGCATGGTCCGGGACAGCGCGAACACCGGGGAGCTGTTTTTT. Translated, it gives CASMVRDSANTGELFF.

This clonotype showed up many times. CDR3 region: CATKTAGTAAYEQYF. In DNA form, the CDR3 reads TGTGCCACAAAAACCGCCGGGACAGCGGCCTACGAGCAGTACTTC. V usage is TRBV10-3 and J usage is TRBJ2-7, with 7 bases matching TRBD1. The CDR3 is 15 residues long. The ends lost 10 bases at V and 2 bases at J; junction bases unmatched: 14. The germline V gene has CDR1 ENHRY and CDR2 SYGVKD.

This clonotype occurred many times. This chain joins TRBV20-1 and TRBJ1-4; D is unresolved. Germline V gene lookup returns CDR1 DFQATT and CDR2 SNEGSKA (reference sequence). The germline V and J ends were trimmed by 0 bases and 6 bases, with 11 bases remaining between them. The CDR3 spans 14 residues. The CDR3 DNA is TGCAGTGCTAGAGACCGACGGGGTTATGAAAAACTGTTTTTT. This translates into CSARDRRGYEKLFF.

This clonotype has a count of ten or more. This sequence joins TRBV25-1 and TRBJ2-7; 8 nucleotides align to TRBD2. Germline assignment: CDR1 MGHDK and CDR2 SYGVNS. The CDR3 sequence is 14 residues long. V shed 3 bases and J 5 bases; nucleotides not matched to a gene: 6. The CDR3 DNA reads as TGTGCCAGCAGTGAGCGGGGGGCACTACACGAGCAGTACTTC. It is translated as CASSERGALHEQYF.

This clonotype was counted ten times or more. This chain uses TRBV20-1 with TRBJ2-7; D may be TRBD2 (6 bases). The CDR3 covers 12 residues. V lost 0 bases, J lost 7 bases, and 10 bases lay in between. Germline assignment: CDR1 DFQATT and CDR2 SNEGSKA (reference sequence). In DNA, the CDR3 is TGCAGTGCTAGAGACCCGGGGAGGGAGCAGTACTTC. This encodes CSARDPGREQYF.

This clonotype was recorded at least ten times. The chain employs TRBV5-1 and TRBJ2-1, with 9 bases lining up with TRBD2. This CDR3 comprises 16 residues. The germline gives CDR1 SGHRS, CDR2 YFSETQ. J lost 10 bases, V lost 0 bases, and 11 bases had no gene match. In DNA form, the CDR3 reads TGCGCCAGCAGCTTGGCGGGTAGCGGGAGACTGGACGAGCAGTTCTTC. Translation gives CASSLAGSGRLDEQFF.

This clonotype has ten or more counts. This chain connects TRBV20-1 to TRBJ1-6; tentatively, D is TRBD1 (6 bases). In germline, CDR1 is DFQATT, CDR2 SNEGSKA (reference sequence). V lost 2 bases to trimming and J lost 9 bases, with 14 bases between them. The CDR3 is made up of 14 amino acids. The CDR3: CSARNTGFGSPLHF. DNA of the CDR3: TGCAGTGCTAGAAATACAGGGTTCGGTTCACCCCTCCACTTT.

In nucleotides, the CDR3 is TGTGCCAGCAACTTCGGGGGAACAGAGACCCAGTACTTC. It yields the protein CASNFGGTETQYF. This chain links TRBV7-9 with TRBJ2-5; D might be TRBD2 (6 bases). Looked up from germline, CDR1 is SEHNR and CDR2 is FQNEAQ (reference sequence). The CDR3 has 13 amino acids. V lost 7 bases to trimming and J lost 4 bases, with 13 bases between them. The complete variable domain, with remaining parts taken from reference TRBV7-9 and TRBJ2-5, reads DTGVSQNPRHKITKRGQNVTFRCDPISEHNRLYWYRQTLGQGPEFLTYFQNEAQLEKSRLLSDRFSAERPKGSFSTLEIQRTEQGDSAMYLCASNFGGTETQYFGPGTRLLVL.

This clonotype was seen at least ten times. The chain links TRBV29-1 to TRBJ2-1; 11 nucleotides match TRBD1. The J segment lost 9 bases and the V segment lost 4 bases, leaving 8 bases of the junction unmatched. The CDR3 spans 14 residues. The germline CDR1 and CDR2 sequences are SQVTM and ANQGSEA. CDR3 DNA sequence: TGCAGCGTTGTTGGACAGGGGGCCGTCGGTGAGCAGTTCTTC. Amino acid sequence: CSVVGQGAVGEQFF.

This clonotype has a count of ten or more. The chain combines TRBV29-1 with TRBJ2-3; a weak D match, TRBD2 (6 bases). There are 14 residues in the CDR3. V was trimmed by 6 bases and J by 1 base, leaving 14 bases between them. From germline, CDR1 is SQVTM and CDR2 ANQGSEA. CDR3 residues: CSVEGFVGTDTQYF. CDR3 DNA sequence: TGCAGCGTGGAGGGGTTTGTGGGCACAGATACGCAGTATTTT.

The chain carries TRBV6-1 and TRBJ2-3, with 7 bases aligning to TRBD2. This CDR3 contains 15 residues. V shed 5 bases, J shed 7 bases, and the junction held 12 bases outside the gene matches. CDR1 is MNHNS and CDR2 is SASEGT in the germline V gene. CDR3 sequence reads: CASSTREGGPNTQYF. For the CDR3, the DNA is TGTGCCAGCAGTACCCGCGAGGGAGGGCCGAATACGCAGTATTTT.

This clonotype was found many times. The rearrangement uses TRBV5-1 and TRBJ2-3; 9 nucleotides align to TRBD1. The CDR3 has 13 amino acids. The germline V gene has CDR1 SGHRS and CDR2 YFSETQ. In nucleotides, the CDR3 is TGCGCATCCGGACAGGGGTTTACAGATACGCAGTATTTT. This encodes CASGQGFTDTQYF.

This clonotype has at least ten counts. V gene TRBV4-3 combines with J gene TRBJ2-5, with 7 bases identical to TRBD2. Germline V lookup: CDR1 LGHNA, CDR2 YSLEER. Trimming removed 1 base from V and 5 bases from J; junction bases left unmatched: 1. The CDR3 spans 13 residues. Here the CDR3 DNA reads TGCGCCAGCAGCCAAGTGGGAGGGGAGACCCAGTACTTC. This sequence encodes CASSQVGGETQYF.

Turning to this clonotype: A much larger clonotype is one base distant, so this may be a read error. The chain employs TRBV7-8 and TRBJ2-1; D may be TRBD2 (5 bases). V lost 6 bases and J 5 bases, leaving 14 bases between the germline ends. The germline V gene has CDR1 SGHVS and CDR2 FQNEAQ. The CDR3 contains 14 residues. CDR3 DNA sequence: TGTGCCAGCAGAGAACGGACTTCACACAATGAGCAGTTCTTC. This translates into CASRERTSHNEQFF. Drawing the rest from reference TRBV7-8 and TRBJ2-1, the complete variable domain is GAGVSQSPRYKVAKRGQDVALRCDPISGHVSLFWYQQALGQGPEFLTYFQNEAQLDKSGLPSDRFFAERPEGSVSTLKIQRTQQEDSAVYLCASRERTSHNEQFFGPGTRLTVL.

V and J are TRBV7-6 and TRBJ1-2, with TRBD1 matching 7 bases. The trim removed 3 bases at V and 6 bases at J, leaving 7 bases unmatched. This CDR3 is 14 amino acids long. Germline V gene lookup returns CDR1 SGHVS and CDR2 FNYEAQ. This chain's CDR3 is CASSLHPGTDGYTF. CDR3 DNA: TGTGCCAGCAGCTTGCACCCCGGGACAGATGGCTACACCTTC. Using reference TRBV7-6 and TRBJ1-2 for the parts outside the CDR3, the full variable domain is GAGVSQSPRYKVTKRGQDVALRCDPISGHVSLYWYRQALGQGPEFLTYFNYEAQQDKSGLPNDRFSAERPEGSISTLTIQRTEQRDSAMYRCASSLHPGTDGYTFGSGTRLTVV.

There are many counts of this clonotype. The V gene is TRBV5-5, the J gene TRBJ2-3; maybe TRBD1 (5 bases). CDR1 and CDR2 from the germline V gene are SGHKS and YYEKEE (reference sequence). The CDR3 spans 15 residues. Trimming left V 1 base short and J 3 bases short, with 12 bases between. The CDR3: CASSLRWQGTDTQYF. CDR3 nucleotides: TGTGCCAGCAGCTTGCGTTGGCAGGGAACAGATACGCAGTATTTT.

This clonotype has only a few counts. The J gene is TRBJ2-7, the V gene TRBV5-1; D is unclear. Trimming cost V 0 bases and J 5 bases, with 18 bases left between them. The CDR3 has 16 residues. Germline CDR1 SGHRS, CDR2 YFSETQ. The CDR3 loop is CASSLDVADPIHEQYF. For the CDR3, the DNA is TGCGCCAGCAGCTTGGACGTTGCGGACCCTATCCACGAGCAGTACTTC.

A few counts support this clonotype. The chain recombines TRBV19 with TRBJ2-1; TRBD2 aligns across 10 bases. The ends lost 4 bases at V and 6 bases at J; junction bases unmatched: 15. This CDR3 spans 18 amino acids. From germline, CDR1 is LNHDA and CDR2 SQIVND (reference sequence). The CDR3 loop is CASSRNHLAGAPINEQFF. The CDR3 coding sequence is TGTGCCAGTAGTAGGAACCACCTAGCGGGAGCTCCAATCAATGAGCAGTTCTTC.

This clonotype was counted many times. The J gene is TRBJ2-7, the V gene TRBV29-1; D is perhaps TRBD1 (5 bases). CDR1 and CDR2 from the germline V gene are SQVTM and ANQGSEA. The CDR3 is made up of 11 amino acids. The V end lost 6 bases, the J end lost 4 bases, and 10 bases lay between the germline ends. The chain's CDR3 is CSVSTEYEQYF. In DNA, the CDR3 is TGCAGCGTCTCGACAGAGTACGAGCAGTACTTC.

There are many counts of this clonotype. The chain links TRBV5-6 to TRBJ2-5; a weak D match, TRBD1 (5 bases). The CDR3 is 15 amino acids. V lost 0 bases and J lost 7, with 16 bases in between. The germline V gene has CDR1 SGHDT and CDR2 YYEEEE. CDR3 in amino acids: CASSLASGYQGTQYF. Here the CDR3 DNA reads TGTGCCAGCAGCTTGGCTTCAGGGTATCAGGGGACCCAGTACTTC.

This clonotype appeared many times. The chain carries TRBV11-1 and TRBJ2-7; D is perhaps TRBD1 or TRBD2 (5 bases each). The CDR3 consists of 13 residues. Germline V gene sequence: CDR1 SGHAT, CDR2 FQDESV (reference sequence). Trimming left V 5 bases short and J 6 bases short, with 14 bases between. The CDR3 protein is CASSPEGGAEQYF. The CDR3, as DNA: TGTGCCAGCAGCCCTGAGGGTGGGGCCGAGCAGTACTTC. Filled out from reference TRBV11-1 and TRBJ2-7, the complete variable domain reads EAEVAQSPRYKITEKSQAVAFWCDPISGHATLYWYRQILGQGPELLVQFQDESVVDDSQLPKDRFSAERLKGVDSTLKIQPAELGDSAMYLCASSPEGGAEQYFGPGTRLTVT.

This clonotype showed up many times. V and J are TRBV5-1 and TRBJ2-5, with unresolved D. This CDR3 comprises 16 residues. Trimming pared 3 bases from V and 7 bases from J, leaving 22 bases between. Germline assignment: CDR1 SGHRS and CDR2 YFSETQ. The CDR3 loop is CASSYRPLDTVGTQYF. As DNA, the CDR3 is TGCGCCAGCAGCTACCGGCCTTTGGATACCGTCGGGACCCAGTACTTC.

The rearrangement joins TRBV12-3 or TRBV12-4 to TRBJ2-1, with 15 bases fitting TRBD2. The CDR3 totals 18 residues. After removal of 5 bases from V and 3 bases from J, the junction contained 8 bases not matched to a gene. The DNA of the CDR3 is TGTGCCAGCAGTCCCGGACTAGCGGGAGGGCCCGTCTACAATGAGCAGTTCTTC. Its translation is CASSPGLAGGPVYNEQFF.

This clonotype was recorded at least ten times. The CDR3 spells CASSLGQGNTGELFF. In DNA, the CDR3 is TGTGCCAGCAGCTTGGGACAGGGAAACACCGGGGAGCTGTTTTTT. V gene TRBV5-7 combines with J gene TRBJ2-2; 7 bases match TRBD1. TRBV5-7 is filed as an ORF, its function uncertain. CDR3 length: 15 residues. The junction had 1 base not matched to a gene; V was cut back by 0 bases and J by 2 bases.

The chain has TRBV4-1 and TRBJ2-7; 9 positions agree with TRBD1. The germline gives CDR1 MGHRA, CDR2 YSYEKL. With 4 bases clipped from V and 6 bases from J, the junction kept 7 bases outside the gene matches. This CDR3 has 14 amino acids. Written as DNA, the CDR3 is TGCGCCAGCAGCCTACGGGACAGGGTGAGCGAGCAGTACTTC. Protein: CASSLRDRVSEQYF.

This clonotype was counted many times. This chain links TRBV5-1 with TRBJ2-5; TRBD1 agrees at 10 bases. CDR1 and CDR2 from the germline V gene are SGHRS and YFSETQ. There are 15 residues in the CDR3. V trimming: 4 bases; J trimming: 5 bases; junction bases outside the gene matches: 8. The CDR3 is CASSTQTGGRETQYF. The CDR3 DNA follows: TGCGCCAGCAGCACGCAGACAGGGGGCCGGGAGACCCAGTACTTC.